The TCR beta chain described here comes from a study of T cells in Graves' hyperthyroidism and ophthalmopathy. The study, taken as a whole, reports: Researchers report that a 13 V-J model separated ophthalmopathy from stable hyperthyroidism.

To note about this clonotype: Its antigen is currently unknown.

Amplified regions were TCR beta CDR3 sequences from RNA transcripts. Initially, a first-round RT-PCR of the TCR CDR3 employed the HTBI primer set. TCRdb ran MiXCR on the multiplex PCR reads and lists one entry per CDR3 protein. In the table there are around 420,000 distinct CDR3 sequences, 15% to 19% of which are singletons. This CDR3 contains 14 residues. CDR1 is MNHNS and CDR2 is SASEGT in the germline V gene. V trimming: 10 bases; J trimming: 2 bases; junction bases outside the gene matches: 9. The chain employs TRBV6-1 and TRBJ2-7, with 9 positions matching TRBD1. This sequence originates from a woman in her late teens or twenties with Graves' hyperthyroidism. The sequenced material came from blood. The CDR3 region is CATRDRVRPYEQYF. CDR3 DNA: TGTGCCACCAGGGACAGGGTTCGACCCTACGAGCAGTACTTC.